What follows are 7 T cell receptor beta chains derived from one specimen sequenced in a study of Ad26.COV2.S vaccination and SARS-CoV-2 variants. Noted treatment: 19 received Ad26.COV2.S at low or high dose, single or two shots; roughly 5 received placebo; per-sample allocation not given. Specimen acquisition occurred on day 63 following the initial vaccine or placebo injection. Generated by immunoSEQ multiplex PCR, the TCRdb table keeps only in-frame clones and is missing some. This repertoire shows about 280,000 clones, 87% found once; its top ten account for around 3%. Here the sequenced sample was peripheral blood, taken in a trial of Ad26.COV2.S vaccine versus placebo. These receptor sequences come from a person between 18 and 59 years old who received the Ad26.COV2.S COVID-19 vaccine or a placebo.

J is TRBJ2-1 and V is TRBV4-1, with D hard to call. CDR3 length equals 15 residues. Germline CDR1 reads MGHRA; CDR2 reads YSYEKL. Deletions cut 3 bases from V and 7 bases from J, with 16 bases between. CDR3 in DNA: TGCGCCAGCAGCCACGGGCCCGCCCCCAGGAATGAGCAGTTCTTC. Translation: CASSHGPAPRNEQFF.

The chain employs TRBV13 and TRBJ2-3; D possibly corresponds to TRBD1 (6 bases). CDR1 PRHDT and CDR2 FYEKMQ come from the germline V gene (reference sequence). The CDR3 sequence is 16 residues long. Trimming stripped 0 bases from V and 3 bases from J, with 13 bases between. The DNA of the CDR3 is TGTGCCAGCAGCTTAGGACAGGGCTTTGGTACAGATACGCAGTATTTT. Amino acid sequence: CASSLGQGFGTDTQYF.

CDR3 amino acids: CASSLDWTGGVYGYTF. In DNA, the CDR3 is TGTGCCAGCAGCTTAGATTGGACAGGGGGCGTCTATGGCTACACCTTC. The chain carries TRBV11-2 and TRBJ1-2; 11 positions agree with TRBD1. CDR1 and CDR2 (germline): SGHAT, FQNNGV. The CDR3 has 16 amino acids. Trimming at V came to 0 bases and at J to 4 bases, leaving 4 bases not matched to a gene.

This chain links TRBV6-5 with TRBJ2-5; D may match TRBD1 or TRBD2 (5 bases each). The CDR3 is made up of 13 amino acids. Germline V gives CDR1 MNHEY, CDR2 SVGAGI. CDR3 coding DNA: TGTGTAATCCGGGACCGCACGGGAGAGACCCAGTACTTC. It is translated as CVIRDRTGETQYF.

The gene calls are TRBV19 and TRBJ2-2, with D possibly TRBD1 on 5 matching bases. The ends were cut back, 4 bases at V and 7 bases at J, with 16 bases in the middle. Germline-derived CDR1 and CDR2 are LNHDA and SQIVND (reference sequence). The CDR3 contains 15 residues. CDR3 sequence (DNA): TGTGCCAGTAGTACCTGGACACCCACGAGCGGGGAGCTGTTTTTT. It is translated as CASSTWTPTSGELFF.

V gene TRBV9 combines with J gene TRBJ1-1; 9 nucleotides align to TRBD1. This CDR3 comprises 14 residues. After removal of 3 bases from V and 4 bases from J, the junction contained 4 bases not matched to a gene. CDR1 SGDLS and CDR2 YYNGEE come from the germline V gene. The CDR3 here is CASSATGGSTEAFF. The DNA for the CDR3 is TGTGCCAGCAGCGCGACAGGGGGTAGCACTGAAGCTTTCTTT.

V usage is TRBV4-2 and J usage is TRBJ2-3, with TRBD2 matching over 10 bases. J lost 4 bases, V lost 4 bases, and 5 bases had no gene match. The CDR3 spans 15 residues. The germline V gene has CDR1 LGHNA and CDR2 YNFKEQ. The CDR3 sequence: CASSLAGGSADTQYF. The CDR3, as DNA: TGTGCCAGCAGCCTAGCGGGAGGCTCCGCAGATACGCAGTATTTT.